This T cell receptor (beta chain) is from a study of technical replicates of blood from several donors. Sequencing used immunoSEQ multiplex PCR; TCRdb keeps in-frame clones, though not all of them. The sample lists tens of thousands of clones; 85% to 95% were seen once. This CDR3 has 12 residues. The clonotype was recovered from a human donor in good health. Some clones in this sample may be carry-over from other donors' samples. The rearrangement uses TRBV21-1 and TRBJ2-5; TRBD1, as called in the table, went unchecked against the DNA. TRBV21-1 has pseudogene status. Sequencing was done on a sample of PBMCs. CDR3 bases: TGTGCGTGGACAGTTAGGAAGGAGACCCAGTACTTC. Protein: CAWTVRKETQYF.